This T cell receptor beta chain was documented in a study of T cell changes during pregnancy in multiple sclerosis (dated by TCRdb to about 2019). Study-level background: Changes in the T cell repertoire over the course of pregnancy were examined in this study in women with multiple sclerosis.

On this clone itself: Which antigen it targets is not known. No much larger clone is present one base from it, and per-base qualities are unavailable.

Inclusive of the bounding cysteine and phenylalanine, the CDR3 is 13 residues long. Left in the record is the CDR3 DNA by itself, 39 bases read in frame from the first base. From a lookup of the germline V gene (reference sequence), CDR1 and CDR2 are LNHDA and SQIVND. Trimming costs V 10 bases and J 0 bases, and their ends lie 12 bases apart. Library prep was done by the immunoSEQ multiplex PCR assay. TCRdb stores this immuneACCESS table with in-frame sequences only. Part of the clones is absent; in the studies checked, under half of the shortfall reflects unresolved V genes, and no reason is known for the rest. Recorded for this sample are about 59,000 clones; approximately 94% of them occurred a single time. The leading ten clones occupy under 3% of the sample.

The receptor's source is a female donor with multiple sclerosis, enrolled in a pregnancy study. Material: CD8+ T cells from peripheral blood mononuclear cells, obtained after pregnancy. The chain is made from TRBV19 and TRBJ1-1, with a tentative D gene TRBD1 over 6 matching bases. The CDR3 amino acid sequence is: CAIRAGVNTEAFF. The DNA sequence is TGTGCCATAAGGGCAGGGGTGAACACTGAAGCTTTCTTT.